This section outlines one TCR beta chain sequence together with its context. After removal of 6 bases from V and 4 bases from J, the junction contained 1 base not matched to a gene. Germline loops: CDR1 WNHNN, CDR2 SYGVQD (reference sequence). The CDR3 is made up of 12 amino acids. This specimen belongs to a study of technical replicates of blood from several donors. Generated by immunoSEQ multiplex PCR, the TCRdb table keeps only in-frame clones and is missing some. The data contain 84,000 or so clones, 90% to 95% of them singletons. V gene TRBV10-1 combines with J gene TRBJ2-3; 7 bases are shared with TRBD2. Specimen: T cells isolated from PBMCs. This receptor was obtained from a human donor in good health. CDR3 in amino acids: CASSAGADTQYF. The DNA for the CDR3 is TGCGCCAGCAGCGCGGGGGCAGATACGCAGTATTTT.